Below are 12 T cell receptor beta chains sequenced from a single sample in a study of T cell clonality in common variable immunodeficiency. The antigens these receptors bind are not known. Whole-study results and caveats: Fewer deletions and N-nucleotide insertions were reportedly seen in common variable immunodeficiency TCR beta sequences.

Assay used: immunoSEQ multiplex PCR; TCRdb lists only in-frame clones, some missing. The sample presents some 34,000 clones, none singletons. Sequencing input: peripheral blood mononuclear cells. Receptors were obtained from a human donor with common variable immunodeficiency.

As for this clone: From the germline J gene comes the end of the CDR3, since the read stops 3 residues before it. The chain links TRBV7-2 to TRBJ2-5; a possible D gene is TRBD1 (5 bases). Trimming cost V 0 bases and J 0 bases, with 11 bases left between them. The CDR3 consists of 16 residues. Germline V lookup: CDR1 SGHTA, CDR2 FQGNSA. The CDR3 reads CASSLATASYQETQYF. The covered CDR3 bases are TGTGCCAGCAGCTTAGCGACAGCCTCGTACCAAGAGACC. The complete variable domain, with remaining parts taken from reference TRBV7-2 and TRBJ2-5, reads GAGVSQSPSNKVTEKGKDVELRCDPISGHTALYWYRQSLGQGLEFLIYFQGNSAPDKSGLPSDRFSAERTGGSVSTLTIQRTQQEDSAVYLCASSLATASYQETQYFGPGTRLLVL.

To note about this clone: The CDR3 end falls 3 residues outside the read, so it is completed with the germline J gene. The chain has TRBV19 and TRBJ1-2; possible D gene TRBD1, 6 bases. Deletions cut 5 bases from V and 5 bases from J, with 12 bases between. Germline loops: CDR1 LNHDA, CDR2 SQIVND (reference sequence). The CDR3 is made up of 13 amino acids. This CDR3 reads CASSPGGRYGYTF. The DNA read from the CDR3 is TGTGCCAGTAGTCCGGGGGGCCGGTATGGC.

Points on this clone: The read ends 3 residues early relative to the CDR3; the germline J gene fills the gap. The J gene is TRBJ2-1, the V gene TRBV19, with 9 bases fitting TRBD2. The CDR3 is 15 amino acids. V shed 6 bases, J shed 3 bases, and the junction held 6 bases outside the gene matches. Germline V gene data show CDR1 as LNHDA and CDR2 as SQIVND (reference sequence). The CDR3 sequence is CASSQTSGNYNEQFF. The CDR3 bases that were read are TGTGCCAGTAGCCAGACTAGCGGAAACTACAATGAG.

This clone was found many times. The CDR3 end falls 3 residues outside the read, so it is completed with the germline J gene. The chain links TRBV2 to TRBJ2-2; 7 bases are a match to TRBD1. From germline, CDR1 is SNHLY and CDR2 FYNNEI. This CDR3 is built from 15 residues. Partial CDR3 DNA: TGTGCCAGCAGTAACTCCGGGACAGCGGTAGAGAAG. Protein sequence: CASSNSGTAVEK. The full CDR3 sequence reads CASSNSGTAVEKLFF.

This clone was counted many times. The CDR3 goes on 3 residues after the read ends, and that part is filled in from the germline J gene. The chain recombines TRBV7-3 with TRBJ2-1, with 7 bases aligning to TRBD2. Trimming removed 4 bases from V and 6 bases from J; junction bases left unmatched: 9. The CDR3 loop spans 15 amino acids. Germline assignment: CDR1 SGHTA and CDR2 FQGTGA. The CDR3 here is CASSWNAGVVNEQFF. Partial CDR3 DNA: TGTGCCAGCAGCTGGAATGCGGGAGTAGTCAATGAG.

This clone was counted many times. The CDR3 bases that were read are TGTGCCAGCAGTGTAGATGGCCAACGAGGGGATACG. It yields the protein CASSVDGQRGDT. The CDR3 reads in full as CASSVDGQRGDTQYF. J is TRBJ2-3 and V is TRBV2; possible D gene TRBD2, 5 bases. The read falls 3 residues short of the CDR3 end, and the missing part is taken from the germline J gene. This CDR3 comprises 15 residues. Trimming shortened V by 4 bases and J by 6 bases, and 17 bases separated the two germline ends. Germline CDR1 SNHLY, CDR2 FYNNEI. The variable domain in full, completed from reference TRBV2 and TRBJ2-3, reads EPEVTQTPSHQVTQMGQEVILRCVPISNHLYFYWYRQILGQKVEFLVSFYNNEISEKSEIFDDQFSVERPDGSNFTLKIRSTKLEDSAMYFCASSVDGQRGDTQYFGPGTRLTVL.

Comment on this clone: The missing CDR3 end, 3 residues past where the read stops, is filled in from the germline J gene. V usage is TRBV11-3 and J usage is TRBJ2-5; 8 nucleotides agree with TRBD2. The CDR3 sequence is 14 residues long. Trimming removed 5 bases from V and 5 bases from J; junction bases left unmatched: 7. Germline loops: CDR1 SGHNT, CDR2 YENEEA. CDR3 sequence reads: CASSTGLAGETQYF. The sequenced CDR3 bases are TGTGCCAGCAGCACCGGACTAGCAGGGGAGACC.

This clone was seen more than once but under ten times. The CDR3 extends 3 residues past the end of the read, so its final part is completed from the germline J gene. The chain is built from TRBV2 and TRBJ2-2; 7 bases agree with TRBD2. J was trimmed by 3 bases and V by 5 bases; bases with no gene match: 12. This CDR3 is built from 17 residues. The V gene's germline CDR1 is SNHLY and CDR2 FYNNEI. The CDR3 region is CASSYRRRERDTGELFF. CDR3 DNA, as far as it was read: TGTGCCAGCAGTTATCGACGGCGGGAGCGGGACACCGGGGAG.

Ten or more counts support this clone. The CDR3 loop is CASSAGTTHQETQYF. CDR3 DNA (partial): TGTGCCAGCAGCGCCGGGACTACTCACCAAGAGACC. The rearrangement uses TRBV11-3 and TRBJ2-5; 7 bases match TRBD2. The read terminates 3 residues before the CDR3 end, so the remaining end is supplied by the germline J gene. Looked up from germline, CDR1 is SGHNT and CDR2 is YENEEA. The trim removed 5 bases at V and 0 bases at J, leaving 6 bases unmatched. The CDR3 has 15 residues.

This clone was detected a few times. The missing CDR3 end, 3 residues past where the read stops, is filled in from the germline J gene. The rearrangement joins TRBV7-6 to TRBJ2-7, with a tentative D call TRBD2 (6 bases). Germline CDR1 is SGHVS and CDR2 is FNYEAQ. With 0 bases removed from V and 5 bases from J, the gap between germline ends came to 8 bases. CDR3 length equals 13 residues. The CDR3 DNA, read in part, is TGTGCCAGCAGCTTAGCGGAGGGTAACGAG. It is translated as CASSLAEGNE. The entire CDR3 is CASSLAEGNEQYF.

Many counts were recorded for this clone. The CDR3 end falls 3 residues outside the read, so it is completed with the germline J gene. The chain recombines TRBV24-1 with TRBJ2-1; 11 bases line up with TRBD2. This CDR3 region has 16 residues. CDR1 is KGHDR and CDR2 is SFDVKD in the germline V gene. V shed 0 bases and J 6 bases; nucleotides not matched to a gene: 3. The chain's CDR3 is CATSDLVAGGSNEQFF. The DNA read from the CDR3 is TGTGCCACCAGTGATTTGGTAGCGGGAGGGAGCAATGAG.

In regard to this clone: The DNA ends 3 residues before the CDR3 does, and the rest of the CDR3 is filled in from the germline J gene. J is TRBJ2-3 and V is TRBV7-6, with TRBD2 as a possible D gene (6 bases). Germline CDR1 SGHVS, CDR2 FNYEAQ. This CDR3 is built from 14 residues. V lost 1 base and J 2 bases, leaving 7 bases between the germline ends. The CDR3 sequence is CASSLGLDTDTQYF. Partial CDR3 DNA: TGTGCCAGCAGCTTAGGACTAGACACAGATACG.